This T cell receptor (beta chain) comes out of a study of T cell responses to AZD1222 COVID-19 vaccine. As to this clone: What it binds is unknown.

Here immunoSEQ multiplex PCR was the method, and the copy in TCRdb shows in-frame clones only, minus some. The sample lists about 120,000 clones, approximately 86% occurring once. Overall study findings and caveats: With dominance at 160-218 and 743-854, vaccine-associated CD4 TCRs spanned spike. Reports say nearly half of spike-specific TCRs go after unmutated variant regions. Recipients of AZD1222 seropositive at baseline numbered only 5 or 6. The donors showed a predominance of white British ancestry and of females, with possible underestimation of clonal diversity.

The trim removed 5 bases at V and 9 bases at J, leaving 8 bases unmatched. Germline V CDR1 and CDR2: SQVTM, ANQGSEA. This CDR3 has 13 residues. The chain uses TRBV29-1 and TRBJ1-3; TRBD1 agrees at 9 bases. This sample comprised peripheral blood, obtained on day 0 of AZD1222 vaccination. The TCR comes from an adult in good health. CDR3 residues: CSVQTGGRGTIYF. The CDR3 DNA follows: TGCAGCGTTCAGACAGGGGGAAGAGGCACCATATATTTT.